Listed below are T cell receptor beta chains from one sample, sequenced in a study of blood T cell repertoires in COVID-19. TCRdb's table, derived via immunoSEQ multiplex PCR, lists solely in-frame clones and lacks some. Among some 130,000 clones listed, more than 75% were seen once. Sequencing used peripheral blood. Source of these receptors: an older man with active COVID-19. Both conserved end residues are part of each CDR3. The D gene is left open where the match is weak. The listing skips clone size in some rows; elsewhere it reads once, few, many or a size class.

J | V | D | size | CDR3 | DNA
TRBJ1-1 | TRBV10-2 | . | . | CASSEGIGAFF | TGCGCCAGCAGTGAGGGAATCGGGGCTTTCTTT
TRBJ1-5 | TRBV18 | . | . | CASSPSAGKQPQHF | TGTGCCAGCTCACCATCGGCAGGGAAGCAGCCCCAGCATTTT
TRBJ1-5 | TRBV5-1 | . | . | CASSFDTDQPQHF | TGCGCCAGCAGCTTTGACACCGATCAGCCCCAGCATTTT
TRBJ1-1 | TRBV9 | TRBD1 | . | CASSQGATGQGGTEAFF | TGTGCCAGCAGCCAAGGGGCAACAGGACAGGGAGGAACTGAAGCTTTCTTT
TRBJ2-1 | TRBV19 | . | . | CASSSPGQGNNEQFF | TGTGCCAGTAGTTCACCGGGACAAGGGAACAATGAGCAGTTCTTC
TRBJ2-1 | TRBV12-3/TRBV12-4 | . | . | CASRPSSYNEQFF | TGTGCCAGCAGACCCAGCTCCTACAATGAGCAGTTCTTC
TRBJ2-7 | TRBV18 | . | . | CASSPGTLYSYEQYF | TGTGCCAGCTCACCGGGGACTCTATACTCCTACGAGCAGTACTTC
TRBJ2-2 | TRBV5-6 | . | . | CASRRPGSNTGELFF | TGTGCCAGCCGGCGACCGGGATCGAACACCGGGGAGCTGTTTTTT
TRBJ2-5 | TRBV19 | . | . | CASSRRAASETQYF | TGTGCCAGTAGTCGGAGGGCAGCCTCTGAGACCCAGTACTTC
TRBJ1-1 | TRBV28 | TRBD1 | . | CASRRDRRRGTEAFF | TGTGCCAGTCGCCGGGACAGGAGGAGGGGCACTGAAGCTTTCTTT
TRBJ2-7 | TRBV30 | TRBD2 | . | CAWSVGWTSGAPYEQYF | TGTGCCTGGAGTGTAGGGTGGACTAGCGGGGCCCCCTACGAGCAGTACTTC
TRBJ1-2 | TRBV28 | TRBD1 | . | CAIGTATNYGYTF | TGTGCCATCGGGACAGCAACTAACTATGGCTACACCTTC
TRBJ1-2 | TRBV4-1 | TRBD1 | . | CASSQQDRSYGYTF | TGCGCCAGCAGCCAACAGGACAGGAGCTATGGCTACACCTTC
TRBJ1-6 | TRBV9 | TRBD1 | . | CASSVGTGPDNSPLHF | TGTGCCAGCAGCGTCGGGACAGGGCCAGATAATTCACCCCTCCACTTT
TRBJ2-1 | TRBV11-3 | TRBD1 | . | CASSSRRTGTGDGEQFF | TGTGCCAGCAGCTCCCGGCGCACCGGGACAGGGGACGGTGAGCAGTTCTTC
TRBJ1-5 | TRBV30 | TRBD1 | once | CAWSPGQGHQPQHF | TGTGCCTGGAGTCCCGGACAGGGGCATCAGCCCCAGCATTTT